What follows describes a single TCR beta chain. Its antigen is as yet unknown. Clones were read by immunoSEQ multiplex PCR, and TCRdb kept only the in-frame ones, dropping some. The sample shows 70,000 to 95,000 clones, around nine tenths of them seen only once. Germline loops: CDR1 SGHNT, CDR2 YYREEE (reference sequence). The CDR3 sequence is 14 residues long. Trimming cost V 4 bases and J 5 bases; bases outside gene matches: 6. The sample belongs to a study of T cell responses to AZD1222 COVID-19 vaccine. Whole-study findings and limits: Only a handful of people who got AZD1222 tested seropositive at baseline. A mostly white British donor set with more females was recruited, and clonal diversity was possibly underestimated.

The rearrangement links TRBV5-4 to TRBJ1-5; 7 bases align to TRBD1. The source is an adult in good health. This specimen was peripheral blood, taken on day 0 of MenACWY control vaccination. The CDR3 is CASSPGQTYQPQHF. DNA for the CDR3: TGTGCCAGCAGCCCGGGACAGACTTATCAGCCCCAGCATTTT.